This passage covers 20 T cell receptor beta chains from one sample sequenced in a study of blood T cell repertoires in COVID-19. This table comes from immunoSEQ multiplex PCR, and its TCRdb copy is limited to in-frame clones, with some not included. The table has 95,000 or so clones, about four fifths seen once; the top ten hold around a sixth. Sequenced material: peripheral blood. These receptors all come from an elderly woman with active or convalescent COVID-19.

This clone turned up a few times. The genes are TRBV2 and TRBJ1-4; D may be TRBD1 (5 bases). The germline V gene has CDR1 SNHLY and CDR2 FYNNEI. With 6 bases removed from V and 7 bases from J, the gap between germline ends came to 15 bases. This CDR3 has 14 residues. The CDR3 loop reads CASRAGQSGEKLFF. The DNA for the CDR3 is TGTGCCAGCAGGGCAGGGCAATCGGGTGAAAAACTGTTTTTT.

As for this clone: Other nucleotide sequences from this sample produce the same CDR3. The rearrangement joins TRBV29-1 to TRBJ2-1, with D possibly matching TRBD2 (7 bases). Germline V lookup: CDR1 SQVTM, CDR2 ANQGSEA. This CDR3 comprises 18 residues. V was pared by 4 bases and J by 6 bases, with 28 bases between. The CDR3 bases are TGCAGCGTTGGGAGGGGGGATGGGCTAGCGGTAGAATTCAATGAGCAGTTCTTC. Translation gives CSVGRGDGLAVEFNEQFF.

This clone was detected only once. The CDR3 loop is CASSFSADTQYF. CDR3 bases: TGTGCCAGCAGCTTCAGTGCAGATACGCAGTATTTT. V usage is TRBV13 and J usage is TRBJ2-3; D gene uncertain. Deletions cut 3 bases from V and 4 bases from J, with 5 bases between. The CDR3 sequence is 12 residues long. Per the germline V gene, CDR1 is PRHDT and CDR2 is FYEKMQ (reference sequence).

V is TRBV27 and J is TRBJ1-5; maybe TRBD1 (6 bases). CDR3 length: 16 residues. The germline V and J ends were trimmed by 3 bases and 4 bases, with 16 bases remaining between them. The germline V gene has CDR1 MNHEY and CDR2 SMNVEV (reference sequence). CDR3: CASSLGGPGENQPQHF. CDR3 coding DNA: TGTGCCAGCAGTTTGGGGGGGCCGGGAGAGAATCAGCCCCAGCATTTT.

The chain combines TRBV2 with TRBJ1-2, with D maybe TRBD1 (5 bases). The V end was cut by 7 bases, the J end by 0 bases, with 15 bases between. This CDR3 spans 15 amino acids. Germline V gene data show CDR1 as SNHLY and CDR2 as FYNNEI. The CDR3 loop reads CASILQAASNYGYTF. CDR3 coding DNA: TGTGCCAGCATCCTACAGGCCGCCTCTAACTATGGCTACACCTTC. Drawing the rest from reference TRBV2 and TRBJ1-2, the complete variable domain is EPEVTQTPSHQVTQMGQEVILRCVPISNHLYFYWYRQILGQKVEFLVSFYNNEISEKSEIFDDQFSVERPDGSNFTLKIRSTKLEDSAMYFCASILQAASNYGYTFGSGTRLTVV.

This chain links TRBV11-2 with TRBJ2-3; D perhaps matches TRBD1 (6 bases). The CDR3 has 15 residues. Germline CDR1 and CDR2: SGHAT and FQNNGV. The V and J ends lost 2 bases and 0 bases respectively, with 9 bases between them. CDR3 in amino acids: CASSLRGTSTDTQYF. CDR3 bases: TGTGCCAGCAGCTTAAGAGGGACAAGCACAGATACGCAGTATTTT.

This clone was detected only a few times. This chain uses TRBV21-1 with TRBJ2-2; the table names TRBD2, a call not compared with the DNA. TRBV21-1 is shown as a pseudogene. The CDR3 length is 15 residues. DNA for the CDR3: TGTGCCAGCAGCAAAGGGTTCCGGGGTACCGGGGAGCTGTTTTTT. Its translation is CASSKGFRGTGELFF.

The chain recombines TRBV11-3 with TRBJ2-3, with 9 bases fitting TRBD2. This CDR3 has 16 amino acids. Per the germline V gene, CDR1 is SGHNT and CDR2 is YENEEA. Germline trimming cut 1 base from V and 4 bases from J; bases unmatched to any gene: 6. The CDR3 DNA sequence: TGTGCCAGCAGCTTAGCCGGCGGGAGGGCCTCAGATACGCAGTATTTT. Translation: CASSLAGGRASDTQYF.

The CDR3 DNA follows: TGTGCCAGCAGCCGAGGACAGGGGACCTCCTACGAGCAGTACTTC. Protein product: CASSRGQGTSYEQYF. The chain combines TRBV4-2 with TRBJ2-7, with 9 bases that match TRBD1. Per the germline V gene, CDR1 is LGHNA and CDR2 is YNFKEQ. Trimming cost V 4 bases and J 0 bases; bases outside gene matches: 4. CDR3 length equals 15 residues.

This clone came up a few times. The chain links TRBV10-3 to TRBJ2-5; D uncertain. Deletions cut 6 bases from V and 5 bases from J, with 7 bases between. This CDR3 spans 11 amino acids. Germline CDR1 ENHRY, CDR2 SYGVKD. CDR3 DNA sequence: TGTGCCATCAGGTCGGAGGAGACCCAGTACTTC. Its protein is CAIRSEETQYF.

Worth noting for this clone: An end of the junction does not agree with germline; a read error may underlie this. The V and J genes are TRBV5-1 and TRBJ2-3; the match to TRBD1 covers 7 bases. Germline V gene sequence: CDR1 SGHRS, CDR2 YFSETQ. The CDR3 is 16 amino acids. The CDR3 region has the DNA TGTGCCAGCAGCTTAAGGACAGGATCCGCCACAGATACGCAGTATTTT. Translating gives CASSLRTGSATDTQYF.

The chain employs TRBV27 and TRBJ2-1; perhaps TRBD1 as D (5 bases). Germline-derived CDR1 and CDR2 are MNHEY and SMNVEV (reference sequence). This CDR3 contains 12 residues. Trimming took 4 bases from V and 7 from J, leaving 8 bases between them. The CDR3 DNA reads TGTGCCAGCAGTTCTTCAGGGAATGAGCAGTTCTTC. This codes for CASSSSGNEQFF.

This chain uses TRBV27 with TRBJ1-2, with no clear D. Trimming took off 4 bases at V and 2 bases at J, with 11 bases between the two ends. This CDR3 has 14 amino acids. The germline V gene encodes CDR1 MNHEY and CDR2 SMNVEV (reference sequence). The CDR3 nucleotides read TGTGCCAGCAGTTCCTCCCCCAGGAACTATGGCTACACCTTC. It is translated as CASSSSPRNYGYTF.

V gene TRBV11-2 combines with J gene TRBJ2-3; 14 nucleotides agree with TRBD2. Germline V gives CDR1 SGHAT, CDR2 FQNNGV. The CDR3 length is 16 residues. J was trimmed by 4 bases and V by 5 bases; bases with no gene match: 5. The CDR3 is CASSPPGLAGADTQYF. CDR3 coding DNA: TGTGCCAGCAGCCCCCCGGGACTAGCGGGAGCAGATACGCAGTATTTT. Looking up the rest from reference TRBV11-2 and TRBJ2-3 gives the full variable domain: EAGVAQSPRYKIIEKRQSVAFWCNPISGHATLYWYQQILGQGPKLLIQFQNNGVVDDSQLPKDRFSAERLKGVDSTLKIQPAKLEDSAVYLCASSPPGLAGADTQYFGPGTRLTVL.

The chain couples TRBV15 to TRBJ2-1; D gene unclear. Germline loops: CDR1 LNHNV, CDR2 YYDKDF (reference sequence). With 2 bases removed from V and 2 bases from J, the gap between germline ends came to 7 bases. The CDR3 has 14 amino acids. The CDR3 coding sequence is TGTGCCACCAGCAGAACAGCAACCTACAATGAGCAGTTCTTC. It codes for CATSRTATYNEQFF. Supplemented by reference TRBV15 and TRBJ2-1, the full variable domain reads DAMVIQNPRYQVTQFGKPVTLSCSQTLNHNVMYWYQQKSSQAPKLLFHYYDKDFNNEADTPDNFQSRRPNTSFCFLDIRSPGLGDTAMYLCATSRTATYNEQFFGPGTRLTVL.

The rearrangement uses TRBV5-4 and TRBJ2-1, with 8 bases aligning to TRBD2. Per the germline V gene, CDR1 is SGHNT and CDR2 is YYREEE (reference sequence). The CDR3 spans 16 residues. V shed 4 bases, J shed 4 bases, and the junction held 10 bases outside the gene matches. Written as DNA, the CDR3 is TGTGCCAGCAGCACCCGTACGGGAGGGTATTACAATGAGCAGTTCTTC. Translated, it gives CASSTRTGGYYNEQFF.

The rearrangement uses TRBV5-1 and TRBJ2-5; 7 bases match TRBD2. Looked up from germline, CDR1 is SGHRS and CDR2 is YFSETQ. V shed 0 bases, J shed 5 bases, and the junction held 7 bases outside the gene matches. The CDR3 runs 15 residues. The CDR3 loop is CASSLAGREWETQYF. CDR3 coding DNA: TGCGCCAGCAGCTTGGCTGGGCGGGAGTGGGAGACCCAGTACTTC.

This clone was seen only a few times. The chain employs TRBV7-3 and TRBJ1-6; TRBD1 might be the D (6 bases). Trimming removed 3 bases at V and 7 bases at J, with 10 bases between. The CDR3 loop spans 14 amino acids. The germline gives CDR1 SGHTA, CDR2 FQGTGA. CDR3 amino acids: CASSFRGENSPLHF. CDR3 bases: TGTGCCAGCAGCTTCAGGGGAGAGAATTCACCCCTCCACTTT.

The chain couples TRBV30 to TRBJ1-3, with 9 nucleotides matching TRBD1. Germline lookup yields CDR1 GTSNPN and CDR2 SVGIG (reference sequence). With V trimmed by 2 bases and J by 2 bases, 4 bases remained unmatched. The CDR3 extends over 15 amino acids. CDR3 sequence (DNA): TGTGCCTGGAGTTCAACAGGGGGCGCTGGAAACACCATATATTTT. Its translation: CAWSSTGGAGNTIYF.

This chain joins TRBV15 and TRBJ1-1; a possible D gene is TRBD1 (5 bases). V gave up 0 bases and J gave up 5 bases, with 13 bases separating them. In germline, CDR1 is LNHNV, CDR2 YYDKDF (reference sequence). The CDR3 contains 15 residues. CDR3 DNA: TGTGCCACCAGCAGAGACAGGGCTGCCGGGACTGAAGCTTTCTTT. Translating gives CATSRDRAAGTEAFF.